This T cell receptor (beta chain) was recorded in a study of shared clonotypes between healthy human individuals. Study conclusions and caveats: With few donors, the genetic and exposure-history diversity represented was limited.

It was into CD45RA+ naive and CD45RA-negative memory subsets that the CD4+ cells were split. The length of the CDR3 is 13 residues. V was trimmed by 0 bases and J by 4 bases, leaving 8 bases between them. Germline V gene sequence: CDR1 SGDLS, CDR2 YYNGEE. Replicate sorted-subset PCRs were loaded with about 0.2 ug DNA, 29,000 or so T cell genomes. Per the study methods: Junction-only sequences without quality scores came from ImmunoSEQ, so filtering differed. Clones were read by immunoSEQ multiplex PCR, and TCRdb kept only the in-frame ones, dropping some. The D gene and trimming were derived from the DNA, and the V and J assignments and clone size from that table. The table lists a few million clones, over 90% of them singletons. In the case of this clone: What it binds is not known.

The source of this sequence is a man aged 18 to 35 in good health. Some clones in this sample may be carry-over from other donors' samples. The sequencing sample was made of naive CD4+ T cells from PBMCs. Subset denoted: CD45RA+ positively selected. The chain combines TRBV9 with TRBJ2-7; no clear D gene. The CDR3 sequence: CASSVENGYEQYF. CDR3 DNA sequence: TGTGCCAGCAGCGTAGAGAACGGGTACGAGCAGTACTTC.